The T cell receptor (beta chain) under discussion was sequenced for a study of cytomegalovirus exposure and HLA in healthy donors. Whole-study context: HLA-typed donors were the source of about 85 million unique TCRs, which an early data release held. Study results and limitations: Previous analysis showed most TCR beta V segments were productive about 87% or about 30% of the time. Later, an analysis showed that TCR beta chains associated with HLA were more clonally expanded than others that were equally common.

Details on this clone: Its antigen is not known.

The CDR3 covers 15 residues. Germline V gives CDR1 SEHNR, CDR2 FQNEAQ (reference sequence). V lost 4 bases and J lost 7, with 16 bases in between. PCR employed 60 Vbeta and 13 Jbeta primers. Sequenced by immunoSEQ multiplex PCR; TCRdb stores in-frame clones only, minus some. The sample carries almost 200,000 clones, about 85% recorded once. The donors gave bone marrow, and they were healthy. Sequenced input: PBMCs. The TCR was taken from a male donor in good health and CMV-seropositive. The chain carries TRBV7-9 and TRBJ1-4, with D possibly being TRBD1 (6 bases). The CDR3 nucleotides read TGTGCCAGCAGCTCCGGACAGCGTTCGGGTGAAAAACTGTTTTTT. This sequence encodes CASSSGQRSGEKLFF. The full variable domain, rest sourced from reference TRBV7-9 and TRBJ1-4, is DTGVSQNPRHKITKRGQNVTFRCDPISEHNRLYWYRQTLGQGPEFLTYFQNEAQLEKSRLLSDRFSAERPKGSFSTLEIQRTEQGDSAMYLCASSSGQRSGEKLFFGSGTQLSVL.